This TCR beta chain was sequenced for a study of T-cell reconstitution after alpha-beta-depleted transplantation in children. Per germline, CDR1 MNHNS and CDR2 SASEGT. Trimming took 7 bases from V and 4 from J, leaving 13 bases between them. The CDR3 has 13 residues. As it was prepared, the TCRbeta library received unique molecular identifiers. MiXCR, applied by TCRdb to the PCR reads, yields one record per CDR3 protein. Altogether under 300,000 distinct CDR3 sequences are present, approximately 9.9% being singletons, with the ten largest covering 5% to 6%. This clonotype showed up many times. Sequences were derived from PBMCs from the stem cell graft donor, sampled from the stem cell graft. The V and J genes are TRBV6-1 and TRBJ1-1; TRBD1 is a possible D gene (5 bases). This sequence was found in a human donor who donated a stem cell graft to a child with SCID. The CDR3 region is CASINGGATEAFF. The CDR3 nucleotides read TGTGCCAGCATCAACGGGGGAGCCACTGAAGCTTTCTTT.